The clone carrying this T cell receptor (beta chain) has at least ten counts. Its antigen is currently unknown. A single record per CDR3 protein comes from TCRdb applying MiXCR to the reads. Among some 300,000 distinct CDR3 sequences listed, roughly 15% were seen once. The data belong to a study of T cell repertoires in cytomegalovirus infection. Study-wide context: It was the public TCR beta signatures that indicated both CMV infection and matching HLA type.

V lost 3 bases and J 0 bases, leaving 9 bases between the germline ends. The CDR3 runs to 16 residues. Study observations and caveats: Summed frequency of public TCR beta families distinguished CMV carriers with the relevant HLA. CMV-specific HLA-C-restricted TCR beta clonotypes dominated the ex vivo response.

Source material: PBMCs. This sequence joins TRBV12-3 or TRBV12-4 and TRBJ1-6; unclear D gene. This TCR came from a human donor in good health (CMV status not recorded). Some clones in this sample may be carry-over from other donors' samples. The CDR3: CASSLSRVSYNSPLHF. CDR3 DNA: TGTGCCAGCAGTTTGAGTCGGGTCTCCTATAATTCACCCCTCCACTTT.